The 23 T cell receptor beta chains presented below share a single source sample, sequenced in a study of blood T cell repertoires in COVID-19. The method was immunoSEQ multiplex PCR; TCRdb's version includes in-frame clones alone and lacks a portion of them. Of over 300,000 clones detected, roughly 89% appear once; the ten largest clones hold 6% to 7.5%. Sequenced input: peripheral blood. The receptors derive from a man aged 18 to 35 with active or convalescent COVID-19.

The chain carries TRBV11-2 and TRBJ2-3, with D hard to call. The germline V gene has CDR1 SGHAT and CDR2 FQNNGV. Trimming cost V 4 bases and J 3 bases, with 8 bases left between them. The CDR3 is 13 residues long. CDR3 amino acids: CASSWVLTDTQYF. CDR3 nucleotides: TGTGCCAGCAGCTGGGTACTAACAGATACGCAGTATTTT.

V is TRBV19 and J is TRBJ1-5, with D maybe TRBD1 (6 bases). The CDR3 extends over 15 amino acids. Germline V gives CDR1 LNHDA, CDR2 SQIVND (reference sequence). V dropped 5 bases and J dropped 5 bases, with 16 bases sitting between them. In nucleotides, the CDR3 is TGTGCCAGTAGTGGAGACCGGGACATACATCAGCCCCAGCATTTT. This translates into CASSGDRDIHQPQHF.

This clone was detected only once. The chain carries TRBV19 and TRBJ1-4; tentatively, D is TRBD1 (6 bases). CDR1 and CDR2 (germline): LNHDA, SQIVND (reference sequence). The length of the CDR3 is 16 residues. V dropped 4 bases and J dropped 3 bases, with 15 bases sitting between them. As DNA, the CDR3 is TGTGCCAGTAGTAGGGCGGGGGACACCGCTAATGAAAAACTGTTTTTT. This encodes CASSRAGDTANEKLFF.

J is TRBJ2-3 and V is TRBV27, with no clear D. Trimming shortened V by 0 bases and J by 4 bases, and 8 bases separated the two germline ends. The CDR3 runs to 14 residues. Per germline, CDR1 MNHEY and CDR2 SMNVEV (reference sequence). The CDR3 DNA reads TGTGCCAGCAGTTTATCCCAGGCCGCAGATACGCAGTATTTT. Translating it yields CASSLSQAADTQYF.

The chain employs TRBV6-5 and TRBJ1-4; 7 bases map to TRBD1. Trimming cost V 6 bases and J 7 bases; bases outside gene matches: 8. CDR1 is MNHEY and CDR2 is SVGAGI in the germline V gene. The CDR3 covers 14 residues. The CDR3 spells CASRGTAVSEKLFF. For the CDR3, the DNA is TGTGCCAGCAGAGGGACAGCAGTATCTGAAAAACTGTTTTTT.

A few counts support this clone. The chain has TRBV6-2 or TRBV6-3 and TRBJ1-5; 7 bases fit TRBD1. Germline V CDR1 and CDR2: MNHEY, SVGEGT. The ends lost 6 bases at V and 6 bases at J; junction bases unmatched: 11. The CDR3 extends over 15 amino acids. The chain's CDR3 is CASSDRQGLSQPQHF. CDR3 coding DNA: TGTGCCAGCAGCGATAGACAGGGTTTATCTCAGCCCCAGCATTTT.

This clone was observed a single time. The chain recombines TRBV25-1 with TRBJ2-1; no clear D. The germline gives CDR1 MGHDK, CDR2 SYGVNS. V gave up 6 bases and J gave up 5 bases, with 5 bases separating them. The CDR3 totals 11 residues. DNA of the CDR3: TGTGCCAGCAGAAGCAACAATGAGCAGTTCTTC. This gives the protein CASRSNNEQFF.

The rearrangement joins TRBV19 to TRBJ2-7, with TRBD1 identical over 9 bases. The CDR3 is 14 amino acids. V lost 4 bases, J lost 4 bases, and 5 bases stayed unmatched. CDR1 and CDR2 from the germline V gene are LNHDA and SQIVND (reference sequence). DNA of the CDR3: TGTGCCAGTAGTACAGGGACAGGGAGGTACGAGCAGTACTTC. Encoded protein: CASSTGTGRYEQYF.

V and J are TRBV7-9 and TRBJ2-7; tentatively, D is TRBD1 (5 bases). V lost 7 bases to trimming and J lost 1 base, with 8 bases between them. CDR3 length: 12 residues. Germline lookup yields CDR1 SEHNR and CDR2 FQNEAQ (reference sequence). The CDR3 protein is CASKQASYEQYF. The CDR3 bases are TGTGCCAGCAAACAGGCTTCCTACGAGCAGTACTTC.

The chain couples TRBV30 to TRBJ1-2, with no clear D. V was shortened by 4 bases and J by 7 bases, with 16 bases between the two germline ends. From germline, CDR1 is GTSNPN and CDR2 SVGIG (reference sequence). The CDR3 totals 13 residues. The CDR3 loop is CAWTPDGVGGYTF. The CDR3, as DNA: TGTGCCTGGACCCCCGACGGGGTAGGTGGCTACACCTTC.

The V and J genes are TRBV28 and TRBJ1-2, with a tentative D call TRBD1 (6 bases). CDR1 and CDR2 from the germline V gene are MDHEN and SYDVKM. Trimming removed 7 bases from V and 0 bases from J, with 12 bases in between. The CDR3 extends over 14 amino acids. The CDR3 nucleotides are TGTGCCAGCACCTTTGACAGGACTAACTATGGCTACACCTTC. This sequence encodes CASTFDRTNYGYTF.

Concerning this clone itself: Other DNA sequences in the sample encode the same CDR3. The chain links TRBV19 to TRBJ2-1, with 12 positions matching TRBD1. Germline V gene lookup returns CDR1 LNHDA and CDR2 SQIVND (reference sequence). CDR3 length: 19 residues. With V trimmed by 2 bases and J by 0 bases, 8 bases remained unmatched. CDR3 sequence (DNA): TGTGCCAGTAGTATAAGGGGACAGGGGGCGATTCTCTCCTACAATGAGCAGTTCTTC. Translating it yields CASSIRGQGAILSYNEQFF.

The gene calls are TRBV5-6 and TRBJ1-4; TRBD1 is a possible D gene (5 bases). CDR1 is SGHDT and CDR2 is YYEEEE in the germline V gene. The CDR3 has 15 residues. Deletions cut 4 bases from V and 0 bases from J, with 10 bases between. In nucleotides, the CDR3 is TGTGCCAGCAGCGAAGGGGTCGCAACTAATGAAAAACTGTTTTTT. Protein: CASSEGVATNEKLFF.

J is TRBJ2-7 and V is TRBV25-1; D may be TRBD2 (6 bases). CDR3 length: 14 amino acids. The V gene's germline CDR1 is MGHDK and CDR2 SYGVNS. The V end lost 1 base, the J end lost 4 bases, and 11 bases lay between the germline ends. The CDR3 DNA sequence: TGTGCCAGCAGTGAATCCGGGAGAAGGTACGAGCAGTACTTC. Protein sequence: CASSESGRRYEQYF.

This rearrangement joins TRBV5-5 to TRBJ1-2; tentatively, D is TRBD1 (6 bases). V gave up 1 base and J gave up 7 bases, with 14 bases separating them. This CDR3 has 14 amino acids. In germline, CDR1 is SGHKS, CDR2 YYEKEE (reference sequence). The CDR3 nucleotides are TGTGCCAGCAGCTTGCGAGCTACAGGGCCTGGCTACACCTTC. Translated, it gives CASSLRATGPGYTF.

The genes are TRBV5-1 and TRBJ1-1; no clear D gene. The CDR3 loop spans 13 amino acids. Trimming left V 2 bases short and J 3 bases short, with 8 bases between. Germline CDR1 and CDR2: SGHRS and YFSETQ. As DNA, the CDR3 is TGCGCCAGCAGCTTCGTAGGAGACACTGAAGCTTTCTTT. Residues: CASSFVGDTEAFF.

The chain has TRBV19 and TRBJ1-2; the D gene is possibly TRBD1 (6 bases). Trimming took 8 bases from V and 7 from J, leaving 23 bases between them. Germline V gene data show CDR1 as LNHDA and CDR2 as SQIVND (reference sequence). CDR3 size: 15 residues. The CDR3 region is CASGDRDMVLGGYTF. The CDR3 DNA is TGTGCCAGTGGAGACCGGGACATGGTTCTTGGTGGCTACACCTTC.

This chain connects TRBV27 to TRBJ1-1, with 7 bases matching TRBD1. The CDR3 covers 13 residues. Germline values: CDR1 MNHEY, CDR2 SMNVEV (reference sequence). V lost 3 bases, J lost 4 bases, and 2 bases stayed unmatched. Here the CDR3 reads CASSFAGGTEAFF. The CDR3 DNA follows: TGTGCCAGCAGTTTCGCAGGGGGCACTGAAGCTTTCTTT.

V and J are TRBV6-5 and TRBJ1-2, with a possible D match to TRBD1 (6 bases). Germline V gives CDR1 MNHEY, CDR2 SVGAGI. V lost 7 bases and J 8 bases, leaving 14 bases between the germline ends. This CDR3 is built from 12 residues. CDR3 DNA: TGTGCCAGCAAGCGACAGGCCGGGGGCTACACCTTC. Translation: CASKRQAGGYTF.

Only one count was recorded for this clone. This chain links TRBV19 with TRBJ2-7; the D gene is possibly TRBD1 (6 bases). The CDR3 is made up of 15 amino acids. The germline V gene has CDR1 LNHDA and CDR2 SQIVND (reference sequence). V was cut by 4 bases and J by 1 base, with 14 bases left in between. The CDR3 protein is CASSTRDTASYEQYF. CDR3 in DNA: TGTGCCAGTAGTACCCGGGACACCGCGTCCTACGAGCAGTACTTC.

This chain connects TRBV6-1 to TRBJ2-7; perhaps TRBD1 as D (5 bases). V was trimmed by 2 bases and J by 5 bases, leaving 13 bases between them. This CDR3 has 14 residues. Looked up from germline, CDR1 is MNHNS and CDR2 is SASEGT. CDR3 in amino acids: CASSEFGRVHEQYF. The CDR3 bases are TGTGCCAGCAGTGAATTTGGCAGGGTCCACGAGCAGTACTTC.

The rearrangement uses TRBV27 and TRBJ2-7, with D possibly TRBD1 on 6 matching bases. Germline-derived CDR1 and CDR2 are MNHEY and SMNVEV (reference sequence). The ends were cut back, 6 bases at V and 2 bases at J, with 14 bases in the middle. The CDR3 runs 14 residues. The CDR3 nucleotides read TGTGCCAGCAGAACAGGGACCGGGCCCTACGAGCAGTACTTC. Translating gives CASRTGTGPYEQYF.

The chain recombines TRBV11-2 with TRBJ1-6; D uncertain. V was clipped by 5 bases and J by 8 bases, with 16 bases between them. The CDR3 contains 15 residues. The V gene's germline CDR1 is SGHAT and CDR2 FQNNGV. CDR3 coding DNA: TGTGCCAGCAGCCTTCTCACGGGAGGCGATTCACCCCTCCACTTT. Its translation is CASSLLTGGDSPLHF.